Listed here is a single TCR beta chain. V lost 0 bases and J 8 bases, leaving 13 bases between the germline ends. This CDR3 region has 14 residues. The germline CDR1 and CDR2 sequences are SGHTA and FQGNSA. The sample is drawn from a study of blood T cell repertoires in COVID-19. About the research overall: Some COVID-19 samples were acute and others convalescent; all came from the United States, Italy and Spain.

In the original workflow: Nucleated cell counts were estimated from reference gene primer amplification. Libraries were prepared by immunoSEQ multiplex PCR; TCRdb keeps only in-frame clonotypes and omits some of them. V, J and clone size were drawn from that table, and D and trimming were deduced from the DNA. The repertoire holds around 230,000 clones, with roughly 84% as singletons. This clonotype originated in a middle-aged man with acute or convalescent COVID-19. The genes are TRBV7-2 and TRBJ1-2, with D perhaps matching TRBD1 (6 bases). Material for sequencing was peripheral blood. The CDR3 here is CASSLAFEGVGYTF. CDR3 sequence (DNA): TGTGCCAGCAGCTTAGCGTTCGAGGGGGTGGGCTACACCTTC.